These 28 T cell receptor beta chains were sequenced from one sample in a study of response to subunit inactivated influenza vaccine (dated by TCRdb to the late 2010s). The library was prepared using RT-PCR. The sequencer listed for this sample is Illumina HiSeq 2500. TCRdb itself trimmed the public reads at Q25 with fastp, ran MiXCR and retained productive beta chains. A single entry per CDR3 protein holds the most common genes and DNA from its merged rows. The sample table records just over 300,000 distinct CDR3 sequences; about 20% of these occur just once. The ten largest account for 10% of the sample. The sequencing here drew on PBMCs from blood, taken 21 months after vaccination. Receptor source: a man aged 50-75 years who received an inactivated influenza vaccine. Donor details come from another sample of the same person, matched by shared clones.

The V gene is TRBV7-2, the J gene TRBJ2-2; no clear D gene. The CDR3 runs to 15 residues. Trimming stripped 3 bases from V and 1 base from J, with 9 bases between. Germline lookup yields CDR1 SGHTA and CDR2 FQGNSA. The CDR3 sequence is CASSFFQRNTGELFF. The CDR3 DNA follows: TGTGCCAGCAGCTTCTTCCAGCGGAACACCGGGGAGCTGTTTTTT.

The rearrangement joins TRBV6-5 to TRBJ2-7, with 13 bases aligning to TRBD2. The germline V gene has CDR1 MNHEY and CDR2 SVGAGI. V lost 3 bases to trimming and J lost 2 bases; unmatched junction nucleotides: 7. The CDR3 is made up of 17 amino acids. Here the CDR3 reads CASSYKVGLAGAYEQYF. The CDR3 region has the DNA TGTGCCAGCAGTTATAAAGTCGGACTAGCGGGGGCCTACGAGCAGTACTTC.

The chain employs TRBV4-3 and TRBJ1-2; D is perhaps TRBD1 (6 bases). This CDR3 comprises 17 residues. Between the trimmed V and J ends, which lost 2 bases and 6 bases, there was a span of 22 bases. The germline CDR1 and CDR2 sequences are LGHNA and YSLEER. DNA for the CDR3: TGCGCCAGCAGCCAACTCATTTTCGGCAGGGGCCTAGATGGCTACACCTTC. Amino acids: CASSQLIFGRGLDGYTF.

This sequence joins TRBV25-1 and TRBJ2-7, with D unclear. CDR1 is MGHDK, CDR2 SYGVNS, per germline. The V gene lost 0 bases and the J gene lost 7 bases, with 4 bases spanning the gap. The CDR3 is 11 amino acids. The CDR3 DNA sequence: TGTGCCAGCAGTGAATATAGGGAGCAGTACTTC. Its protein is CASSEYREQYF.

This clonotype was observed at least ten times. The V call is TRBV21-1, the J call TRBJ1-1. TRBV21-1 is an annotated pseudogene. The CDR3 is made up of 14 amino acids. The CDR3 reads CASSPAAVICEAFF. The CDR3 coding sequence is TGTGCCAGCAGCCCCGCCGCAGTGATTTGTGAAGCTTTCTTT.

The J gene is TRBJ1-1, the V gene TRBV6-2 or TRBV6-3, with D tentatively TRBD1 (6 bases). The V and J ends lost 2 bases and 4 bases respectively, with 11 bases between them. The CDR3 totals 14 residues. CDR1 and CDR2 from the germline V gene are MNHEY and SVGEGT. The CDR3 reads CASSYVGRGTEAFF. In nucleotides, the CDR3 is TGTGCCAGCAGTTACGTCGGCAGGGGCACTGAAGCTTTCTTT.

The gene calls are TRBV5-6 and TRBJ2-7, with D perhaps TRBD2 (6 bases). The CDR3 sequence is 14 residues long. In germline, CDR1 is SGHDT, CDR2 YYEEEE. The V gene lost 2 bases and the J gene lost 4 bases, with 13 bases spanning the gap. The CDR3 reads CASSLWDSEYEQYF. CDR3 DNA: TGTGCCAGCAGCTTATGGGACTCCGAATACGAGCAGTACTTC.

This clonotype showed up just a few times. The chain has TRBV20-1 and TRBJ1-5, with TRBD1 as a possible D gene (5 bases). CDR1 is DFQATT and CDR2 is SNEGSKA in the germline V gene (reference sequence). The CDR3 extends over 12 amino acids. Trimming pared 0 bases from V and 11 bases from J, leaving 11 bases between. The DNA for the CDR3 is TGCAGTGCTAGAGAGGTTGAGGACACCCAGCATTTT. Amino acids: CSAREVEDTQHF.

The chain links TRBV10-3 to TRBJ2-3, with D hard to call. Germline-derived CDR1 and CDR2 are ENHRY and SYGVKD. The ends were cut back, 4 bases at V and 0 bases at J, with 8 bases in the middle. The CDR3 sequence is 14 residues long. DNA of the CDR3: TGTGCCATCAGTGCACGGCCGAGCACAGATACGCAGTATTTT. As protein: CAISARPSTDTQYF.

This clonotype was seen a few times. This chain joins TRBV20-1 and TRBJ1-6, with TRBD1 matching 7 bases. The CDR3 runs 14 residues. The V and J ends lost 5 bases and 8 bases, in that order; junction bases with no gene match: 9. Germline CDR1 reads DFQATT; CDR2 reads SNEGSKA (reference sequence). The CDR3 protein is CSAYRGQRDSPLHF. CDR3 coding DNA: TGCAGTGCTTACAGGGGTCAACGAGATTCACCCCTCCACTTT.

This clonotype has a handful of counts. The chain carries TRBV7-9 and TRBJ2-1; D is tentatively TRBD1 or TRBD2 (5 bases each). The ends were cut back, 5 bases at V and 8 bases at J, with 13 bases in the middle. Germline V gene sequence: CDR1 SEHNR, CDR2 FQNEAQ (reference sequence). There are 13 residues in the CDR3. Written as DNA, the CDR3 is TGTGCCAGCAGCCCGGGACGCCCGGATGAGCAGTTCTTC. Its translation: CASSPGRPDEQFF.

Remarks on this clonotype: This may come from a read error, since a much larger clone is one base off. This chain links TRBV18 with TRBJ2-7; 8 nucleotides align to TRBD1. The CDR3 has 14 amino acids. Germline V CDR1 and CDR2: KGHSH, LQKENI. CDR3 loop: CATSPGQGLSEQYF. The CDR3 DNA reads TGTGCCACCTCACCAGGACAGGGTCTGAGCGAGCAGTACTTC.

The V gene is TRBV9, the J gene TRBJ2-3; D is unclear. V was pared by 3 bases and J by 2 bases, with 13 bases between. Per the germline V gene, CDR1 is SGDLS and CDR2 is YYNGEE. The CDR3 consists of 15 residues. The CDR3 DNA follows: TGTGCCAGCAGCGGCCCGGGTCCCCACACAGATACGCAGTATTTT. This gives the protein CASSGPGPHTDTQYF.

This clonotype was counted between two and nine times. This rearrangement joins TRBV29-1 to TRBJ1-5; maybe TRBD1 (5 bases). Germline lookup yields CDR1 SQVTM and CDR2 ANQGSEA. The V end lost 6 bases, the J end lost 0 bases, and 15 bases lay between the germline ends. The CDR3 has 15 residues. The CDR3 loop is CSVLGAGASNQPQHF. The CDR3 DNA sequence: TGCAGCGTCCTAGGGGCAGGAGCTAGCAATCAGCCCCAGCATTTT.

The table lists this clonotype with many counts. The chain carries TRBV24-1 and TRBJ2-2, with 8 bases matching TRBD1. With V trimmed by 2 bases and J by 0 bases, 13 bases remained unmatched. The length of the CDR3 is 20 residues. CDR1 is KGHDR, CDR2 SFDVKD, per germline. The CDR3 is CATSDSLLDRGPSNTGELFF. The CDR3 region has the DNA TGTGCCACCAGTGATTCATTGCTTGACAGGGGCCCCTCGAACACCGGGGAGCTGTTTTTT.

The chain is built from TRBV20-1 and TRBJ2-5; D call uncertain. Germline CDR1 DFQATT, CDR2 SNEGSKA (reference sequence). Trimming stripped 5 bases from V and 2 bases from J, with 15 bases between. This CDR3 spans 14 amino acids. DNA of the CDR3: TGCAGTGCTCCCCTCTGGCTAGGTCAAGAGACCCAGTACTTC. Translation: CSAPLWLGQETQYF.

This clonotype was found many times. V is TRBV9 and J is TRBJ2-3; D might be TRBD2 (5 bases). The CDR3 totals 15 residues. CDR1 and CDR2 (germline): SGDLS, YYNGEE. V was trimmed by 4 bases and J by 2 bases, leaving 14 bases between them. As DNA, the CDR3 is TGTGCCAGCAGCTTAAGCGGAGCTTCCACAGATACGCAGTATTTT. This translates into CASSLSGASTDTQYF. Complete variable domain (other parts from reference TRBV9 and TRBJ2-3): DSGVTQTPKHLITATGQRVTLRCSPRSGDLSVYWYQQSLDQGLQFLIQYYNGEERAKGNILERFSAQQFPDLHSELNLSSLELGDSALYFCASSLSGASTDTQYFGPGTRLTVL.

This clonotype was seen only a few times. The chain employs TRBV5-1 and TRBJ1-2; D is perhaps TRBD1 (5 bases). V was shortened by 1 base and J by 3 bases, with 13 bases between the two germline ends. Germline lookup yields CDR1 SGHRS and CDR2 YFSETQ. This CDR3 comprises 15 residues. In DNA form, the CDR3 reads TGCGCCAGCAGCTTGTGGAGACGGGGCCACTATGGCTACACCTTC. Translating gives CASSLWRRGHYGYTF. Together with reference TRBV5-1 and TRBJ1-2, the CDR3 gives the full variable domain: KAGVTQTPRYLIKTRGQQVTLSCSPISGHRSVSWYQQTPGQGLQFLFEYFSETQRNKGNFPGRFSGRQFSNSRSEMNVSTLELGDSALYLCASSLWRRGHYGYTFGSGTRLTVV.

The V call is TRBV7-2, the J call TRBJ1-2; the match to TRBD1 covers 8 bases. CDR1 and CDR2 (germline): SGHTA, FQGNSA. CDR3 length: 15 residues. The V gene end was trimmed by 4 bases and the J gene end by 4 bases; junction bases not matched to a gene: 8. CDR3 nucleotides: TGTGCCAGCAGCTCCAGACAGGGGCCTCGCTATGGCTACACCTTC. This encodes CASSSRQGPRYGYTF.

The chain combines TRBV6-1 with TRBJ1-6; possibly TRBD1 for D (5 bases). Germline assignment: CDR1 MNHNS and CDR2 SASEGT. V dropped 5 bases and J dropped 7 bases, with 24 bases sitting between them. The CDR3 consists of 18 residues. The CDR3, as DNA: TGTGCCAGCAGTCGATCGAACTTCAGGGAAACTGTGAATTCACCCCTCCACTTT. As protein: CASSRSNFRETVNSPLHF.

The chain combines TRBV4-3 with TRBJ1-4; TRBD1 matches at 9 bases. Trimming cost V 0 bases and J 6 bases; bases outside gene matches: 8. CDR1 is LGHNA, CDR2 YSLEER, per germline. The CDR3 loop spans 17 amino acids. CDR3 sequence reads: CASSQDLGTGWDEKLFF. The DNA of the CDR3 is TGCGCCAGCAGCCAAGATTTGGGGACAGGGTGGGATGAAAAACTGTTTTTT.

The V gene is TRBV19, the J gene TRBJ1-2; D gene unclear. Trimming removed 1 base from V and 2 bases from J, with 8 bases in between. The CDR3 is 14 amino acids. Germline CDR1 reads LNHDA; CDR2 reads SQIVND (reference sequence). The CDR3 DNA follows: TGTGCCAGTAGTATAGGAACACAGAACTATGGCTACACCTTC. This encodes CASSIGTQNYGYTF.

The chain combines TRBV29-1 with TRBJ2-7; 10 bases fit TRBD2. The CDR3 length is 14 residues. With V trimmed by 7 bases and J by 4 bases, 10 bases remained unmatched. The V gene's germline CDR1 is SQVTM and CDR2 ANQGSEA. CDR3 DNA: TGCAGCGCCGTACTAGCGGGGCTGGAGTACGAGCAGTACTTC. It yields the protein CSAVLAGLEYEQYF.

A few counts support this clonotype. The chain employs TRBV6-1 and TRBJ2-7, with 11 bases that match TRBD2. The CDR3 has 16 amino acids. With 5 bases clipped from V and 3 bases from J, the junction kept 9 bases outside the gene matches. Looked up from germline, CDR1 is MNHNS and CDR2 is SASEGT. CDR3 bases: TGTGCCAGCAGTCGGCTCACTAGCGGGGGAAACTACGAGCAGTACTTC. Translating gives CASSRLTSGGNYEQYF.

This clonotype was picked up many times. V is TRBV6-5 and J is TRBJ1-2; TRBD1 aligns across 10 bases. The CDR3 extends over 14 amino acids. Per germline, CDR1 MNHEY and CDR2 SVGAGI. The V and J ends lost 4 bases and 2 bases, in that order; junction bases with no gene match: 1. This CDR3 is CASSWGQGNYGYTF. The CDR3 DNA follows: TGTGCCAGCAGTTGGGGACAGGGGAACTATGGCTACACCTTC.

V is TRBV19 and J is TRBJ2-6, with 7 bases aligning to TRBD1. Germline CDR1 is LNHDA and CDR2 is SQIVND (reference sequence). The length of the CDR3 is 18 residues. Germline trimming cut 5 bases from V and 0 bases from J; bases unmatched to any gene: 10. CDR3 sequence reads: CASSGYRGPFSGANVLTF. Written as DNA, the CDR3 is TGTGCCAGTAGTGGCTACAGGGGTCCTTTCTCTGGGGCCAACGTCCTGACTTTC.

V gene TRBV5-1 combines with J gene TRBJ1-1; D is undetermined. V was pared by 4 bases and J by 3 bases, with 16 bases between. This CDR3 has 15 amino acids. From germline, CDR1 is SGHRS and CDR2 YFSETQ. The CDR3 reads CASSPWGNWDTEAFF. The CDR3 region has the DNA TGCGCCAGCAGCCCGTGGGGTAATTGGGACACTGAAGCTTTCTTT.

This clonotype was seen more than once but under ten times. The V gene is TRBV10-3, the J gene TRBJ2-5; D gene uncertain. The germline CDR1 and CDR2 sequences are ENHRY and SYGVKD. V was shortened by 0 bases and J by 5 bases, with 7 bases between the two germline ends. The CDR3 totals 13 residues. CDR3 in DNA: TGTGCCATCAGTGAGTCTAGGATGGAGACCCAGTACTTC. Protein sequence: CAISESRMETQYF.